These 5 T cell receptor beta chains were all obtained from the same sample, sequenced in a study of shared clonotypes between healthy human individuals. CD45RO-negative, CCR7-positively selected cells formed the naive CD8 fraction, excluding terminally differentiated effector memory CD45RA+ cells. Assay: immunoSEQ multiplex PCR; the TCRdb copy retains only in-frame clones and omits some. The top ten clones hold approximately 1.2% of a sample with some 2,000,000 clones, approximately 94% of them seen once. The sequenced material came from naive CD8+ T cells sorted from blood. These receptors all stem from a man younger than 35 in good health.

V usage is TRBV29-1 and J usage is TRBJ2-5; 7 nucleotides line up with TRBD1. Germline CDR1 is SQVTM and CDR2 is ANQGSEA. The length of the CDR3 is 15 residues. V shed 2 bases, J shed 2 bases, and the junction held 8 bases outside the gene matches. This chain's CDR3 is CSVELRDREQETQYF. For the CDR3, the DNA is TGCAGCGTTGAACTCCGGGACAGAGAACAAGAGACCCAGTACTTC.

V gene TRBV9 combines with J gene TRBJ2-3; 10 bases line up with TRBD2. With 0 bases clipped from V and 2 bases from J, the junction kept 9 bases outside the gene matches. Germline V CDR1 and CDR2: SGDLS, YYNGEE. The CDR3 length is 18 residues. This chain's CDR3 is CASSVEALAGAITDTQYF. The CDR3 nucleotides read TGTGCCAGCAGCGTAGAGGCTCTAGCGGGGGCCATCACAGATACGCAGTATTTT.

The chain couples TRBV7-8 to TRBJ1-1, with no clear D. From germline, CDR1 is SGHVS and CDR2 FQNEAQ. The CDR3 totals 12 residues. V lost 2 bases and J lost 6, with 7 bases in between. Here the CDR3 DNA reads TGTGCCAGCAGCTTATCGGAGTCTGAAGCTTTCTTT. Its protein product is CASSLSESEAFF.

V is TRBV28 and J is TRBJ2-1; tentatively, D is TRBD2 (6 bases). V dropped 4 bases and J dropped 1 base, with 14 bases sitting between them. The CDR3 totals 16 residues. The germline gives CDR1 MDHEN, CDR2 SYDVKM. CDR3 in amino acids: CASSSRRGNSYNEQFF. The CDR3 nucleotides read TGTGCCAGCAGTTCTCGGCGGGGAAATTCCTACAATGAGCAGTTCTTC.

The chain employs TRBV4-1 and TRBJ1-2; no firm D call. Germline assignment: CDR1 MGHRA and CDR2 YSYEKL. The V and J ends lost 1 base and 5 bases respectively, with 14 bases between them. This CDR3 comprises 15 residues. The CDR3 nucleotides are TGCGCCAGCAGCCAAGCGGAACAGATAAGTTATGGCTACACCTTC. It is translated as CASSQAEQISYGYTF.